This T cell receptor beta chain is drawn from a study of blood T cell repertoires in COVID-19. On the study more broadly: Samples came from the United States, Italy and Spain, spanning acute and convalescent COVID-19.

Trimming shortened V by 0 bases and J by 0 bases, and 6 bases separated the two germline ends. Per the germline V gene, CDR1 is LNHNV and CDR2 is YYDKDF (reference sequence). This CDR3 region has 14 residues. The participants were between about 18 and 89 years old and came from under 25 US areas. Data came from immunoSEQ multiplex PCR; TCRdb stores just in-frame clones and leaves some out. The sample has 150,000 to 200,000 clones; 80% to 90% are singletons. This TCR came from a woman younger than 35 who had recovered from COVID-19. The chain has TRBV15 and TRBJ2-7; D possibly corresponds to TRBD2 (5 bases). Sequencing was carried out using PBMCs or T cells enriched from blood (not recorded which). CDR3 sequence (DNA): TGTGCCACCAGCAGAGAACTAGTCTCCTACGAGCAGTACTTC. This codes for CATSRELVSYEQYF. Based on the CDR3 plus reference TRBV15 and TRBJ2-7, the full variable domain is DAMVIQNPRYQVTQFGKPVTLSCSQTLNHNVMYWYQQKSSQAPKLLFHYYDKDFNNEADTPDNFQSRRPNTSFCFLDIRSPGLGDTAMYLCATSRELVSYEQYFGPGTRLTVT.